The entry below describes one T cell receptor beta chain. This clonotype has a handful of counts. Its recognized antigen is unknown. Base qualities are not recorded, but no much larger clone differs from it by a single base. V lost 5 bases and J lost 4 bases; the stretch between them is 5 bases long. From a lookup of the germline V gene, CDR1 and CDR2 are MDHEN and SYDVKM. Its CDR3 holds 12 amino acids, cysteine through phenylalanine. Only the CDR3 part of the read is kept: 36 bases, read in frame from the first base. Libraries were prepared through 5' RACE. Sequencing relied on an Illumina HiSeq 2500. A second PCR of 7 to 11 cycles was run with a J-beta primer mix and a sample-barcoded 5' primer. A template-switch 5' adaptor carrying 12 random nucleotides introduced a unique molecular identifier onto each TCR beta cDNA molecule. Each sample yielded at least 3 million CDR3-containing paired-end reads. First-strand cDNA was synthesized from all RNA with the Mint cDNA synthesis kit, primed by a TRBC-specific oligonucleotide. Following uracil-DNA glycosylase treatment, a first 18-cycle PCR with universal primers M1SS and BC2_uni_R was performed on all cDNA. As for how the authors treated the data: For normalization, 1 million high-quality reads were randomly selected from each sample, with every read carrying a distinct molecular identifier. Reads with shared molecular identifiers were discarded instead of being binned into consensus sequences. MiTCR, run with a Q25 quality threshold and the strictest error-elimination algorithm, handled CDR3 identification, clonotype clustering and error correction. A nonparametric unseen species model with Euler transformation was used to estimate lower-bound total TCR beta diversity. Through fastp at Q25 and MiXCR, TCRdb rebuilt clones from the public reads, retaining in-frame beta chains. Rows with one shared CDR3 protein collapse into an entry with the most common genes and DNA. V and J calls and clone size were set by TCRdb, not the authors. For this sample there are under 700,000 distinct CDR3 sequences; less than 25% appear just once. Around 10% of the sample rests with the top ten.

Donors were a few dozen systemically healthy Caucasian individuals from Russia aged roughly 6 to 90 years. Around 10 milliliters of peripheral blood were collected from each donor into EDTA-treated Vacutainer tubes. Ficoll-Paque density-gradient centrifugation was used to isolate PBMCs, with at least 6.5 million obtained per sample. Trizol reagent was used to extract total RNA from the PBMCs, yielding at least 5 micrograms per sample. Naive CD45RAhigh/CD27high T cell percentages were measured by flow cytometry on a PBMC aliquot from every donor. This record comes from a study of blood T cells in healthy people across ages (dated by TCRdb to 2014 to 2015). Study-wide context: In model experiments, roughly one uniquely barcoded TCR beta cDNA molecule per two T cells was captured by template switching. Age-related changes in TCR beta repertoire diversity were measured in the study by deep sequencing normalized with unique cDNA molecular identifiers. Donors were grouped into four age groups: young (average about 15 years), middle-aged (39), aged (around 60) and long-lived (less than 85). The study analyzed two additional independent replicas of 1 million unique cDNA reads from the same blood draw for two donors, one aged 18 to 29 and one aged 80 or older. The paper as a whole reports these results and caveats: Compared with the aged group, more naive CD4+ T cells, fewer expanded clones and increased TCR diversity were shown by the long-lived group, suggesting age selection. The percentage of naive T cells measured by flow cytometry correlated strongly with observed TCR beta diversity. Observed TCR beta diversity per million T cells fell roughly linearly with age, and a significant reduction was already apparent by age approximately 40. Because the CMV infection status of the donors was unknown, age-related changes in expanded clonotypes may potentially have been confounded. Because profiling used bulk unsorted PBMCs, naive and antigen-experienced compartments could not be compared conclusively. Estimates of total diversity from one million sequenced T cells were regarded as lower bounds and underestimates.

This sample was also put to use in a study of T cells of mothers and their children. The second publication reports: Nine systemically healthy Caucasian individuals, comprising three mothers and their six children, were included as donors. cDNA synthesis consumed the entire amount of extracted RNA, loaded at approximately 1.6 ug RNA in each 15 ul reaction. In the second PCR, the M1S primer introduced both the sample barcodes and 2-4 random nucleotides. Over 8 million TCR beta CDR3 reads came from each mother, compared with some 3.1 million reads from each child. Thymic selection similarly shapes TCR recombination output in related and unrelated pairs, with minor effect from inherited differences. Normalized repertoire overlap was always found to be slightly, but never significantly, higher in related mother-child pairs than in unrelated mother-child pairs. No persistent microchimeric T cell clones were found, with a detection sensitivity of approximately 94 clones per million clonotypes. Deep NGS was used in the study to compare the TCR beta repertoires of mothers and children and to look for features that separate related mother-child pairs from unrelated individuals. Mothers averaged 40 +/- 4 years of age and children averaged approximately 11 +/- 4 years. After adapter ligation was performed with NEBNext reagents, the libraries were sequenced on an Illumina HiSeq 2000 with 100+100 nt paired-end reads. Mother and child libraries were prepared a month apart and sequenced in separate runs to prevent cross-contamination. For each donor, between about 450,000 and 2,300,000 distinct TCR beta clonotypes were identified. Naive TCR beta clonotypes were estimated from low-frequency clonotypes matched to each donor's FACS-determined naive share, without sorting.

This sequence originates from a boy aged 5-17 years in good health. What was sequenced was blood. The chain is assembled from TRBV28 and TRBJ2-2; the D segment cannot be called with confidence. CDR3 loop: CASSTVTGELFF. The nucleotides are TGTGCCAGCAGTACAGTCACCGGGGAGCTGTTTTTT. When the CDR3 is completed using the reference TRBV28 and TRBJ2-2 genes on either side, the full variable domain is DVKVTQSSRYLVKRTGEKVFLECVQDMDHENMFWYRQDPGLGLRLIYFSYDVKMKEKGDIPEGYSVSREKKERFSLILESASTNQTSMYLCASSTVTGELFFGEGSRLTVL.